This T cell receptor beta chain came from a study of shared clonotypes between healthy human individuals. The study's findings and limits: Depth was large, yet rarefaction showed that sorted-subset sequencing was incomplete.

To note about this clone: Its antigen is undetermined.

Selected positively for CCR7 and CD45RO-negative, naive CD8 cells excluded terminally differentiated effector memory CD45RA+ cells. Donors were healthy HIV-negative adults without recently reported acute infections or vaccinations. The method was immunoSEQ multiplex PCR; TCRdb's version includes in-frame clones alone and lacks a portion of them. The sample lists some 2,100,000 clones; just over 90% were seen once. Germline loops: CDR1 MNHEY, CDR2 SMNVEV (reference sequence). V dropped 4 bases and J dropped 4; count of bases not matched to a gene: 7. This CDR3 has 15 residues. The clonotype originates from a man between 18 and 29 years old in good health. Some clones in this sample may be carry-over from other donors' samples. The sample comprised naive CD8+ T cells from PBMCs. The chain employs TRBV27 and TRBJ2-5; 9 positions match TRBD1. The CDR3 DNA follows: TGTGCCAGCAGTTCATACAGGGGGCGGGGAGAGACCCAGTACTTC. Translation: CASSSYRGRGETQYF.